The 5 T cell receptor beta chains reported below all come from one sample, sequenced in a study of T cell repertoires in cytomegalovirus infection. TCRdb itself ran the reads through MiXCR, one entry per CDR3 protein. The sample includes roughly 170,000 distinct CDR3 sequences, less than 25% of them seen just once. Their antigens are not known. This specimen consisted of CD8+ T cells from cultured PBMCs, obtained from culture after CMV antigen stimulation. The receptors come from a human donor in good health (CMV status not recorded). Some clones in this sample may be carry-over from other donors' samples.

This clonotype showed up just a few times. The V call is TRBV7-8, the J call TRBJ1-2; D uncertain. Germline lookup yields CDR1 SGHVS and CDR2 FQNEAQ. The CDR3 is 13 amino acids. V was trimmed by 1 base and J by 7 bases, leaving 10 bases between them. CDR3 bases: TGTGCCAGCAGCTTAGGCGGGATTCGTGGCTACACCTTC. Amino acid sequence: CASSLGGIRGYTF.

This clonotype was counted between two and nine times. The chain employs TRBV11-1 and TRBJ2-5; tentative D call: TRBD1 (5 bases). Germline lookup yields CDR1 SGHAT and CDR2 FQDESV (reference sequence). The CDR3 consists of 14 residues. Trimming shortened V by 6 bases and J by 5 bases, and 16 bases separated the two germline ends. CDR3 sequence (DNA): TGTGCCAGCAGTACTTGGCAGGGCGACGAGACCCAGTACTTC. Translated, it gives CASSTWQGDETQYF.

The chain is built from TRBV6-2 or TRBV6-3 and TRBJ2-7, with 8 bases fitting TRBD2. The CDR3 runs to 17 residues. V lost 2 bases and J lost 0; bases outside the gene matches: 9. CDR1 MNHEY and CDR2 SVGEGT come from the germline V gene. The CDR3 DNA follows: TGTGCCAGCAGTTACCCCCTCAGCGGGGGAAACTCCTACGAGCAGTACTTC. Protein: CASSYPLSGGNSYEQYF.

V is TRBV11-1 and J is TRBJ2-3; TRBD2 aligns across 10 bases. Germline lookup yields CDR1 SGHAT and CDR2 FQDESV (reference sequence). CDR3 length: 19 amino acids. Losses at the gene ends were 0 bases for V and 6 bases for J; bases not matched to a gene: 15. CDR3 in DNA: TGTGCCAGCAGCTTAGCCGGGACCAGCGGGGGGGCTGCGGCGGATACGCAGTATTTT. It is translated as CASSLAGTSGGAAADTQYF.

V is TRBV19 and J is TRBJ2-2; either TRBD1 or TRBD2 may fit D (5 bases each). Looked up from germline, CDR1 is LNHDA and CDR2 is SQIVND (reference sequence). The CDR3 runs 15 residues. V shed 5 bases and J shed 5 bases, with 15 bases lying between them. The CDR3, as DNA: TGTGCCAGTAGTTCTAGCAGGGTGCTAACCGGGGAGCTGTTTTTT. Residues: CASSSSRVLTGELFF.